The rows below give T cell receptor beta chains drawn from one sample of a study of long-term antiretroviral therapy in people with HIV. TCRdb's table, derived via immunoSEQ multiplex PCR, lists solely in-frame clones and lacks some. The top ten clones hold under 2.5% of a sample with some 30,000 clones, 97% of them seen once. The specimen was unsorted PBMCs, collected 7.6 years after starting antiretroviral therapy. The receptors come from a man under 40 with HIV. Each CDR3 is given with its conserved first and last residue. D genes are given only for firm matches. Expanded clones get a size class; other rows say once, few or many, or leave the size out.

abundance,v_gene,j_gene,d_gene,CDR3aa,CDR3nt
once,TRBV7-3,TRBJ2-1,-,CASSPDYLGEQFF,TGTGCCAGCAGTCCCGACTATCTGGGTGAGCAGTTCTTC
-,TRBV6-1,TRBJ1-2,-,CASSEGGYGYTF,TGTGCCAGCAGTGAAGGGGGATATGGCTACACCTTC
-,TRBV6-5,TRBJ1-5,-,CASSPLGGSNQPQHF,TGTGCCAGCAGCCCACTAGGAGGGAGCAATCAGCCCCAGCATTTT
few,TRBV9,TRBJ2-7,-,CASSSSGDSYEQYF,TGTGCCAGCAGTAGCTCAGGGGACTCCTACGAGCAGTACTTC
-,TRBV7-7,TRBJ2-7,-,CASRPGESYEQYF,TGTGCTAGCAGGCCTGGAGAATCCTACGAGCAGTACTTC
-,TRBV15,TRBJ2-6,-,CATSGSSGANVLTF,TGTGCCACCAGCGGTAGCTCTGGGGCCAACGTCCTGACTTTC
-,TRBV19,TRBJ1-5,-,CASSGLNQPQHF,TGTGCCAGTTCGGGCCTTAATCAGCCCCAGCATTTT
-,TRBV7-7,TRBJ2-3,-,CASSPGRGGDTDTQYF,TGTGCTAGCAGCCCCGGCAGGGGGGGAGACACAGATACGCAGTATTTT
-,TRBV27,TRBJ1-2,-,CASSFGKDYGYTF,TGTGCCAGCAGTTTCGGGAAGGACTATGGCTACACCTTC
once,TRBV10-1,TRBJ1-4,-,CASSEQHLAPF,TGCGCCAGCAGTGAGCAACACCTAGCTCCCTTT
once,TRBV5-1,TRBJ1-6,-,CASSLETDNSPLHF,TGCGCCAGCAGCTTGGAGACAGATAATTCACCCCTCCACTTT
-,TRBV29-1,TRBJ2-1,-,CSVGVGVYNEQFF,TGCAGCGTTGGGGTAGGGGTATACAATGAGCAGTTCTTC
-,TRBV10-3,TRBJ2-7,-,CAISESGLPWEQYF,TGTGCCATCAGTGAGTCAGGACTCCCCTGGGAGCAGTACTTC
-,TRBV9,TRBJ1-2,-,CASSVGGTNYGYTF,TGTGCCAGCAGCGTAGGAGGTACTAACTATGGCTACACCTTC
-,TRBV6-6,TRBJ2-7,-,CASSYSQAVYF,TGTGCCAGCAGTTATTCCCAGGCGGTGTACTTC
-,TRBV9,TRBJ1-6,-,CASSVGRAPFNSPLHF,TGTGCCAGCAGCGTAGGCAGGGCCCCTTTTAATTCACCCCTCCACTTT
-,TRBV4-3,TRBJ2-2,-,CASSQLSGNAGELFF,TGCGCCAGCAGCCAACTATCAGGGAACGCCGGGGAGCTGTTTTTT
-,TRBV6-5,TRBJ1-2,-,CASSYSRERNYGYTF,TGTGCCAGCAGTTACTCGAGGGAGAGGAACTATGGCTACACCTTC
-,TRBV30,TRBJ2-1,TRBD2,CAWGLAGGGEQFF,TGTGCCTGGGGACTAGCGGGAGGAGGTGAGCAGTTCTTC
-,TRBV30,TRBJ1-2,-,CAWSVLGMDGYTF,TGTGCCTGGAGTGTACTGGGGATGGATGGCTACACCTTC
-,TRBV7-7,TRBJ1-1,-,CASSTGMNTEAFF,TGTGCTAGCAGTACAGGGATGAACACTGAAGCTTTCTTT
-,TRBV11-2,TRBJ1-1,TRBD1,CASSLRQGALNTEAFF,TGTGCCAGCAGCTTAAGACAGGGGGCCTTGAACACTGAAGCTTTCTTT
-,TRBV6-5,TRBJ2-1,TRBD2,CASSHTSGVNNEQFF,TGTGCCAGCAGCCACACTAGCGGAGTTAACAATGAGCAGTTCTTC
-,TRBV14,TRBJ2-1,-,CASSQGRVSYNEQFF,TGTGCCAGCAGCCAAGGACGGGTCTCCTACAATGAGCAGTTCTTC
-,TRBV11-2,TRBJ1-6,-,CASSFNSNSPLHF,TGTGCCAGCAGCTTCAACTCCAATTCACCCCTCCACTTT
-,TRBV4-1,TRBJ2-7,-,CASSHGQNSYEQYF,TGCGCCAGCAGCCACGGACAGAACTCCTACGAGCAGTACTTC
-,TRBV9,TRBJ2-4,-,CASSVEGFSNIQYF,TGTGCCAGCAGCGTAGAGGGGTTTTCAAACATTCAGTACTTC
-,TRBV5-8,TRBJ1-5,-,CASSVDSRDQPQHF,TGTGCCAGCAGCGTGGACAGTCGGGATCAGCCCCAGCATTTT
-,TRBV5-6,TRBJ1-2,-,CASSLSSVEFGYTF,TGTGCCAGCAGCTTGAGCTCAGTTGAGTTTGGCTACACCTTC
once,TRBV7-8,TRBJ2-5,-,CASSLVGETQYF,TGTGCCAGCAGCTTAGTTGGAGAGACCCAGTACTTC
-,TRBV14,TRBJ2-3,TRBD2,CASSHLDSGISDTQYF,TGTGCCAGCAGTCACCTTGATAGCGGGATTTCAGATACGCAGTATTTT
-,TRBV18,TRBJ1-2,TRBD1,CASSPNGQGASGYTF,TGTGCCAGCTCACCGAACGGACAGGGGGCTTCTGGCTACACCTTC
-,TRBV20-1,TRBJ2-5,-,CSARDSETQYF,TGCAGTGCTAGAGATTCAGAGACCCAGTACTTC
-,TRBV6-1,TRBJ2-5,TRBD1,CASSEAQGVKETQYF,TGTGCCAGCAGTGAAGCGCAGGGGGTAAAAGAGACCCAGTACTTC
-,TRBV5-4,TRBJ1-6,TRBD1,CASSFTQGVPNSPLHF,TGTGCCAGCAGCTTTACCCAGGGGGTACCTAATTCACCCCTCCACTTT
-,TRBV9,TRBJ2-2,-,CASSAYSNTGELFF,TGTGCCAGCAGCGCGTACTCGAACACCGGGGAGCTGTTTTTT
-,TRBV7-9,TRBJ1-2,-,CASSLGRGADSGYTF,TGTGCCAGCAGCTTAGGGAGGGGCGCTGATAGCGGCTACACCTTC
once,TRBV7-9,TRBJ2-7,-,CASSPLPREQYF,TGTGCCAGCAGCCCCCTACCTCGGGAGCAGTACTTC
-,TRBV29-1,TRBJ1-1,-,CRGGMGTEAFF,TGCAGAGGGGGGATGGGCACTGAAGCTTTCTTT
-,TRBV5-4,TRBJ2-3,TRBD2,CASSPGGVRNKDTQYF,TGTGCCAGCAGCCCGGGGGGGGTAAGGAACAAGGATACGCAGTATTTT
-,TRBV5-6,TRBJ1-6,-,CASSSPLRAPLHF,TGTGCCAGCAGCTCCCCCTTGCGAGCACCCCTCCACTTT
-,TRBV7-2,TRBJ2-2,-,CASSLAVARAGELFF,TGTGCCAGCAGCTTAGCGGTAGCAAGGGCCGGGGAGCTGTTTTTT
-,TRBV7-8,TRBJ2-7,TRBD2,CASSLVASGASYEQYF,TGTGCCAGCAGCTTAGTAGCTAGCGGGGCCTCCTACGAGCAGTACTTC
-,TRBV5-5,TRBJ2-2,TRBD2,CASSFETGLAGVTGELFF,TGTGCCAGCAGCTTCGAGACCGGACTAGCGGGAGTCACCGGGGAGCTGTTTTTT
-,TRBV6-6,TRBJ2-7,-,CASSYGAGYEQYF,TGTGCCAGCAGTTACGGGGCGGGCTACGAGCAGTACTTC
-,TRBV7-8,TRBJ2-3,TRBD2,CASSLGGEGDTQYF,TGTGCCAGCAGCTTAGGGGGGGAGGGGGATACGCAGTATTTT
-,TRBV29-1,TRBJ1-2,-,CSADSQSYGYTF,TGCAGCGCTGACAGCCAGAGCTATGGCTACACCTTC
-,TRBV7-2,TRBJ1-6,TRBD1,CASSIGTGLNSPLHF,TGTGCCAGCAGCATCGGGACAGGGCTTAATTCACCCCTCCACTTT
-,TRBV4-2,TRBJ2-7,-,CASSQATMWGRSYEQYF,TGTGCCAGCAGCCAAGCCACCATGTGGGGACGCTCCTACGAGCAGTACTTC
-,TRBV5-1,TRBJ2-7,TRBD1,CASSLAPGQAYEQYF,TGCGCCAGCAGCTTGGCACCGGGACAGGCCTACGAGCAGTACTTC
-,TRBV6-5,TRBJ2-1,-,CATKVEGGSNEQFF,TGTGCCACCAAGGTTGAGGGAGGTAGCAATGAGCAGTTCTTC
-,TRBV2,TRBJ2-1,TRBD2,CASSESGGQFF,TGTGCCAGCAGTGAAAGCGGGGGGCAGTTCTTC
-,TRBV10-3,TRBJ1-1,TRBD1,CAIKKTGTANTEAFF,TGTGCCATCAAGAAGACCGGGACAGCGAACACTGAAGCTTTCTTT
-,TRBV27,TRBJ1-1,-,CASRTERNLEAFF,TGTGCCAGCCGGACCGAGAGAAATCTTGAAGCTTTCTTT
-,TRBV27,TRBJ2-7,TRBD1,CASSFRTGGVFEQYF,TGTGCCAGCAGTTTCCGGACAGGGGGCGTTTTCGAGCAGTACTTC
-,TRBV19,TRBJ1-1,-,CASHVRGRRTEAFF,TGTGCCAGTCACGTCAGGGGTCGTCGCACTGAAGCTTTCTTT
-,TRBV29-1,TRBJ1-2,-,CSVAVVEAGANYGYTF,TGCAGCGTCGCAGTGGTCGAGGCGGGCGCAAACTATGGCTACACCTTC